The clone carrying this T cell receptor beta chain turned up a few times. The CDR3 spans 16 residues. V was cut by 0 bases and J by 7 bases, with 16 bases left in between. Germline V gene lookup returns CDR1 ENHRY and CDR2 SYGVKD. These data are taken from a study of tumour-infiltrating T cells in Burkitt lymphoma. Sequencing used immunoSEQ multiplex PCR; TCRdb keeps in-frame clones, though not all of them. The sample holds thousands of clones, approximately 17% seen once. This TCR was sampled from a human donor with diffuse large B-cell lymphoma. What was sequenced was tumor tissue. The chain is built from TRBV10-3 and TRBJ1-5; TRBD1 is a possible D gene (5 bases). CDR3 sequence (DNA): TGTGCCATCAGTGAGTCGTTCGGAAGGGGAGGACAGCCCCAGCATTTT. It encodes CAISESFGRGGQPQHF.